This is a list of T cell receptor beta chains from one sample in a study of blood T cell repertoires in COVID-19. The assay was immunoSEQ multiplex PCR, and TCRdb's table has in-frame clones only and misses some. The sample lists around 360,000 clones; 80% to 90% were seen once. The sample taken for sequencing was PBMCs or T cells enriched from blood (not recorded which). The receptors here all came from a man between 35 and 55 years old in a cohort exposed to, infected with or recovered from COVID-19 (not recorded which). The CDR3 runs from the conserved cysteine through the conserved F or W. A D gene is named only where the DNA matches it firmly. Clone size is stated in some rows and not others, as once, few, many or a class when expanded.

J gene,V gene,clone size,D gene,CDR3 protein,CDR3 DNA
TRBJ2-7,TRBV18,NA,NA,CASSPQMGGTSVYEQYF,TGTGCCAGCTCACCACAGATGGGCGGGACCTCAGTCTACGAGCAGTACTTC
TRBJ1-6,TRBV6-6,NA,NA,CASSQTRAGTTYNSPLHF,TGTGCCAGCAGTCAGACAAGAGCCGGGACAACCTATAATTCACCCCTCCACTTT
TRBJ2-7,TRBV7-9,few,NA,CASSPLYEQYF,TGTGCCAGCAGCCCCCTCTACGAGCAGTACTTC
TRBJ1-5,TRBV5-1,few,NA,CASRPGPEGGQPQHF,TGCGCCAGCAGACCCGGCCCTGAGGGAGGTCAGCCCCAGCATTTT
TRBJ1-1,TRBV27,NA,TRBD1,CASSFTGGIRTEAFF,TGTGCCAGCAGTTTTACAGGGGGCATACGCACTGAAGCTTTCTTT
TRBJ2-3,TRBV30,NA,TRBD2,CARTSGNTDTQYF,TGTGCCAGGACTAGCGGGAATACAGATACGCAGTATTTT
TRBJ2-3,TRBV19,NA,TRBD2,CATTSGRGGSTDTQYF,TGTGCCACTACCAGCGGGAGGGGGGGTAGCACAGATACGCAGTATTTT
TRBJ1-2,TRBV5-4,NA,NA,CASKRSADPNYGYTF,TGTGCCAGCAAGCGGTCGGCGGATCCTAACTATGGCTACACCTTC
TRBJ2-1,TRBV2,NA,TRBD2,CASTAGTSGRNEQFF,TGTGCCAGCACCGCGGGGACTAGCGGGAGAAATGAGCAGTTCTTC
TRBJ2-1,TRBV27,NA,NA,CASSSPAGTTYNEQFF,TGTGCCAGCAGTTCCCCGGCGGGCACTACCTACAATGAGCAGTTCTTC
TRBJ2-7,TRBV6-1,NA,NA,CASSEYLGLTAGYEQYF,TGTGCCAGCAGTGAATATTTGGGCCTCACGGCCGGCTACGAGCAGTACTTC
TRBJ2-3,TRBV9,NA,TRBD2,CASSWGTSGSDNTQYF,TGTGCCAGCAGCTGGGGGACTAGCGGGAGTGATAATACGCAGTATTTT
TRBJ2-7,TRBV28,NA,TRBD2,CASSLGGSGGYEQYF,TGTGCCAGCAGCCTCGGGGGGTCTGGAGGGTACGAGCAGTACTTC
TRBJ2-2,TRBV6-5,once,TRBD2,CASIPGLAGSGELFF,TGTGCCAGCATTCCGGGACTAGCGGGGTCCGGGGAGCTGTTTTTT
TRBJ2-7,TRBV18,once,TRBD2,CASSPPVSSGNSYEQYF,TGTGCCAGCTCACCACCCGTCTCTAGCGGGAATTCCTACGAGCAGTACTTC
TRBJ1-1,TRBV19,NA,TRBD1,CASSPKTGAAEAFF,TGTGCCAGTAGTCCAAAAACAGGGGCGGCTGAAGCTTTCTTT
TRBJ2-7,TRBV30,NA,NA,CAWSARRGNEQYF,TGTGCCTGGAGTGCCCGACGAGGGAACGAGCAGTACTTC
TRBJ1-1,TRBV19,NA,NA,CASSMSRANTEAFF,TGTGCCAGTAGTATGAGCAGGGCAAACACTGAAGCTTTCTTT
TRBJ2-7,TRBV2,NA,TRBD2,CASSASARGSIYEQYF,TGTGCCAGCAGTGCCTCAGCTCGCGGGAGTATCTACGAGCAGTACTTC
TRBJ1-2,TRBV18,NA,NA,CASSPDNRGNNYGYTF,TGTGCCAGCTCACCAGATAATCGAGGGAATAACTATGGCTACACCTTC
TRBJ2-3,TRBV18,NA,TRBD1,CASSPYRPGQGTDTQYF,TGTGCCAGCTCACCATATAGGCCGGGACAGGGAACAGATACGCAGTATTTT
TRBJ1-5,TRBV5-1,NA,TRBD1,CASSAWTGGGQPQHF,TGCGCCAGCAGCGCGTGGACAGGGGGCGGTCAGCCCCAGCATTTT
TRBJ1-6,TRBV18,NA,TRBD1,CASSPATGNSPLHF,TGTGCCAGCTCACCAGCGACAGGGAATTCACCCCTCCACTTT
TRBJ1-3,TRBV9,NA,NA,CASSVGSRGGRNTIYF,TGTGCCAGCAGCGTAGGAAGCCGGGGGGGAAGAAACACCATATATTTT
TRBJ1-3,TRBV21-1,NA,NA,CASSKDTSGASGNTIYF,TGTGCCAGCAGCAAAGACACAAGCGGGGCCTCTGGAAACACCATATATTTT
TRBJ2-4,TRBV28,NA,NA,CASSKQGRNIQYF,TGTGCCAGCAGTAAACAGGGTAGAAACATTCAGTACTTC
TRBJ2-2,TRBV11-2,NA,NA,CASSLQMNTGELFF,TGTGCCAGCAGCTTACAGATGAACACCGGGGAGCTGTTTTTT
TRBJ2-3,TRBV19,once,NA,CASSIGYRSVDTQYF,TGTGCCAGTAGTATAGGCTACCGAAGTGTAGATACGCAGTATTTT
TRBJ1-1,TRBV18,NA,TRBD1,CASSQSGQMNTEAFF,TGTGCCAGCTCACAATCGGGACAGATGAACACTGAAGCTTTCTTT
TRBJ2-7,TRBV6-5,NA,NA,CASSYWAGEKQYF,TGTGCCAGCAGTTACTGGGCAGGGGAAAAGCAGTACTTC
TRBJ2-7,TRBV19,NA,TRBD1,CASSQTGTGVYEQYF,TGTGCCAGTAGCCAAACCGGGACAGGGGTTTACGAGCAGTACTTC
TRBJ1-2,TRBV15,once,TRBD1,CATSRDLAGGVGYTF,TGTGCCACCAGCAGAGATCTGGCAGGGGGTGTTGGCTACACCTTC
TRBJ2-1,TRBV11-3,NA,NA,CASSLGGELGNEQFF,TGTGCCAGCAGCTTAGGGGGGGAATTGGGCAATGAGCAGTTCTTC
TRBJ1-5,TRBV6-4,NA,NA,CASSPGSNQPQHF,TGTGCCAGCAGTCCAGGAAGCAATCAGCCCCAGCATTTT
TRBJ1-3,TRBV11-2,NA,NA,CASSPTSGTGNTIYF,TGTGCCAGCAGCCCTACTTCGGGGACTGGAAACACCATATATTTT
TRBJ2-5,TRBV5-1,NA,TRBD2,CASSLGGLGGETQYF,TGCGCCAGCAGCTTGGGGGGACTAGGGGGAGAGACCCAGTACTTC
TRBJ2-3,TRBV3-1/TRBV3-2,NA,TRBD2,CASSPAGPNRDTQYF,TGTGCCAGCAGCCCAGCGGGACCGAACAGGGATACGCAGTATTTT
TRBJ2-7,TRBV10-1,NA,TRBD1,CASSDPKQGADEQYF,TGCGCCAGCAGTGATCCCAAACAGGGGGCAGACGAGCAGTACTTC
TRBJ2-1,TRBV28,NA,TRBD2,CASSLPGLAGYNEQFF,TGTGCCAGCAGTCTGCCGGGACTAGCGGGATACAATGAGCAGTTCTTC
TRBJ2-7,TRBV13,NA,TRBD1,CASSFAAGGTYEQYF,TGTGCCAGCAGCTTTGCGGCAGGGGGTACCTACGAGCAGTACTTC
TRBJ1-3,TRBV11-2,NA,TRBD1,CASSSYRGRSGNTIYF,TGTGCCAGCAGCTCATACAGGGGGCGATCTGGAAACACCATATATTTT
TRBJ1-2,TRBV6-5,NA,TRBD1,CASRDTGGDGYTF,TGTGCCAGCAGGGACACAGGGGGCGATGGCTACACCTTC
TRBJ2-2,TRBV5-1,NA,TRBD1,CASSLVGQANTGELFF,TGCGCCAGCAGCTTGGTAGGACAGGCGAACACCGGGGAGCTGTTTTTT
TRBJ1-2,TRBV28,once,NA,CASSTTQEYGYTF,TGTGCCAGCAGTACAACACAGGAGTATGGCTACACCTTC
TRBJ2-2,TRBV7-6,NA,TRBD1,CASSSRQGTAGELFF,TGTGCCAGCAGCTCCAGACAGGGTACCGCCGGGGAGCTGTTTTTT
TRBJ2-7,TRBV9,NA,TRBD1,CASSVGGQGAYEQYF,TGTGCCAGCAGCGTTGGGGGACAGGGGGCCTACGAGCAGTACTTC
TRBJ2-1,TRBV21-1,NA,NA,CASDLGAGHEQFF,TGTGCCAGCGATCTTGGAGCGGGTCATGAGCAGTTCTTC
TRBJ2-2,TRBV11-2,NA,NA,CASSPDRIPGELFF,TGTGCCAGCAGCCCTGACAGAATCCCGGGGGAGCTGTTTTTT
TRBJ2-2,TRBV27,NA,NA,CASSLSRASGTGELFF,TGTGCCAGCAGTTTATCTAGGGCTTCGGGGACCGGGGAGCTGTTTTTT
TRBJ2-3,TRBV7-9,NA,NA,CASGPSSVGTDTQYF,TGTGCCAGCGGCCCTTCTAGCGTGGGCACAGATACGCAGTATTTT
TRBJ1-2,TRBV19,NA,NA,CASSGNGQRPYGYTF,TGTGCCAGTAGTGGAAATGGACAGCGACCCTATGGCTACACCTTC
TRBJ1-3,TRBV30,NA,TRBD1,CASGTGGGNTIYF,TGTGCCTCCGGGACAGGGGGGGGAAACACCATATATTTT
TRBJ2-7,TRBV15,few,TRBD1,CATSRERLARGQSYEQYF,TGTGCCACCAGCAGAGAGAGGCTCGCCAGGGGGCAATCCTACGAGCAGTACTTC
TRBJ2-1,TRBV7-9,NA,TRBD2,CASSPGTSGSRSYNEQFF,TGTGCCAGCAGCCCCGGGACTAGCGGGAGTCGGTCCTACAATGAGCAGTTCTTC